The 25 T cell receptor beta chains below come from one sample, sequenced in a study of pediatric ulcerative colitis. Rectal tissue came from one to two pinch biopsies taken at colonoscopy. TCRdb keeps only in-frame clones here, not all; method: immunoSEQ multiplex PCR. Among roughly 25,000 clones listed, more than 65% were seen once. The sequenced sample consisted of gut tissue. These receptors all stem from a boy aged 5-17 years with severe ulcerative colitis.

V usage is TRBV2 and J usage is TRBJ2-1, with 9 bases lining up with TRBD2. The V gene end was trimmed by 4 bases and the J gene end by 2 bases; junction bases not matched to a gene: 6. CDR1 is SNHLY, CDR2 FYNNEI, per germline. This CDR3 region has 16 residues. The CDR3 bases are TGTGCCAGCAGTGGTCTACTAGCGGGCCCCTACAATGAGCAGTTCTTC. It specifies CASSGLLAGPYNEQFF.

A few counts support this clone. This sequence joins TRBV11-1 and TRBJ2-3; TRBD2 agrees at 12 bases. The V gene's germline CDR1 is SGHAT and CDR2 FQDESV (reference sequence). The CDR3 totals 16 residues. The V gene end was trimmed by 5 bases and the J gene end by 2 bases; junction bases not matched to a gene: 5. The CDR3 protein is CASSTGLAGTTDTQYF. The CDR3 nucleotides read TGTGCCAGCAGCACAGGACTAGCGGGGACCACAGATACGCAGTATTTT.

This chain connects TRBV25-1 to TRBJ2-5; a possible D gene is TRBD2 (5 bases). The tail of the sequence fits TRBJ2-7 better, so the J call may be wrong. There are 17 residues in the CDR3. The V gene's germline CDR1 is MGHDK and CDR2 SYGVNS. The CDR3 DNA is TGTGCCAGCAGTGAAGGGGTCGGCGGGTTTAGCTCCTACGAGCAGTACTTC. Amino acids: CASSEGVGGFSSYEQYF.

The J gene is TRBJ2-7, the V gene TRBV19; no clear D gene. Germline lookup yields CDR1 LNHDA and CDR2 SQIVND (reference sequence). With 5 bases removed from V and 3 bases from J, the gap between germline ends came to 20 bases. The CDR3 loop spans 16 amino acids. The CDR3 sequence: CASSGSSSLGLYEQYF. The CDR3 DNA reads as TGTGCCAGTAGTGGGTCCTCAAGCTTGGGCCTCTACGAGCAGTACTTC.

This clone was detected only once. V gene TRBV7-8 combines with J gene TRBJ2-3; 11 bases agree with TRBD1. V was clipped by 5 bases and J by 4 bases; unmatched bases: 5. The CDR3 is made up of 15 amino acids. Germline CDR1 reads SGHVS; CDR2 reads FQNEAQ. The CDR3 loop is CASSDRTGGADTQYF. CDR3 nucleotides: TGTGCCAGCAGCGACCGGACAGGGGGCGCAGATACGCAGTATTTT.

The CDR3 loop reads CASSLGTSGRMETQYF. CDR3 nucleotide sequence: TGTGCCAGTAGTCTCGGGACTAGCGGGAGAATGGAGACCCAGTACTTC. This chain links TRBV19 with TRBJ2-5; 14 nucleotides line up with TRBD2. Germline V gene lookup returns CDR1 LNHDA and CDR2 SQIVND (reference sequence). CDR3 length: 16 residues. V lost 5 bases, J lost 5 bases, and 7 bases stayed unmatched. Together with reference TRBV19 and TRBJ2-5, the CDR3 gives the full variable domain: DGGITQSPKYLFRKEGQNVTLSCEQNLNHDAMYWYRQDPGQGLRLIYYSQIVNDFQKGDIAEGYSVSREKKESFPLTVTSAQKNPTAFYLCASSLGTSGRMETQYFGPGTRLLVL.

J is TRBJ2-4 and V is TRBV4-1; D not certain. The CDR3 covers 16 residues. The germline V and J ends were trimmed by 1 base and 3 bases, with 13 bases remaining between them. The germline gives CDR1 MGHRA, CDR2 YSYEKL. As DNA, the CDR3 is TGCGCCAGCAGCCAAGTCTTAGTCATAGGCAAAAACATTCAGTACTTC. It translates to CASSQVLVIGKNIQYF.

Only a few counts were recorded for this clone. This rearrangement joins TRBV7-9 to TRBJ1-1; D gene ambiguous. The CDR3 consists of 13 residues. With 5 bases removed from V and 1 base from J, the gap between germline ends came to 8 bases. Germline CDR1 and CDR2: SEHNR and FQNEAQ (reference sequence). CDR3 region: CASSPSGNTEAFF. The CDR3 coding sequence is TGTGCCAGCAGCCCAAGTGGGAACACTGAAGCTTTCTTT.

This clone was seen more than once but under ten times. The chain uses TRBV18 and TRBJ1-2; TRBD1 matches at 8 bases. Germline V gene sequence: CDR1 KGHSH, CDR2 LQKENI. This CDR3 comprises 15 residues. The V segment lost 2 bases and the J segment 4 bases; nucleotides outside the gene matches: 6. The CDR3 region is CASSPGQGARYGYTF. CDR3 nucleotides: TGTGCCAGCTCACCAGGACAGGGAGCGCGCTATGGCTACACCTTC.

The chain couples TRBV6-6 to TRBJ2-5; 8 bases are shared with TRBD1. CDR1 and CDR2 from the germline V gene are MNHNY and SVGAGI (reference sequence). V trimming: 5 bases; J trimming: 4 bases; junction bases outside the gene matches: 12. The CDR3 loop spans 16 amino acids. The CDR3 protein is CASSGTDREVGETQYF. For the CDR3, the DNA is TGTGCCAGCAGTGGGACGGACAGGGAAGTCGGAGAGACCCAGTACTTC.

The chain has TRBV29-1 and TRBJ1-2; D might be TRBD1 (5 bases). Trimming shortened V by 1 base and J by 6 bases, and 12 bases separated the two germline ends. Germline CDR1 reads SQVTM; CDR2 reads ANQGSEA. CDR3 length: 13 residues. In DNA, the CDR3 is TGCAGCGTTGAAGGGGGACTATCCCATGGCTACACCTTC. Translation: CSVEGGLSHGYTF.

This clone was detected a few times. The chain joins TRBV21-1 to TRBJ2-1; TRBD2, the D gene given by the table, was not confirmed from the DNA. TRBV21-1 represents a pseudogene. The CDR3 contains 15 residues. Written as DNA, the CDR3 is TGTGCCAGCAGCACCGGGAGGGTCTCCTACAATGAGCAGTTCTTC. Its protein is CASSTGRVSYNEQFF.

This rearrangement joins TRBV7-2 to TRBJ2-5; 9 bases are shared with TRBD1. J lost 5 bases, V lost 4 bases, and 11 bases had no gene match. Germline CDR1 SGHTA, CDR2 FQGNSA. The CDR3 is made up of 16 amino acids. The CDR3 here is CASSSTGTGSRETQYF. In nucleotides, the CDR3 is TGTGCCAGCAGCTCAACCGGGACAGGGAGCCGCGAGACCCAGTACTTC.

This clone rates as medium-sized. The chain carries TRBV19 and TRBJ2-1, with 11 bases matching TRBD2. CDR1 and CDR2 (germline): LNHDA, SQIVND (reference sequence). V lost 3 bases to trimming and J lost 3 bases; unmatched junction nucleotides: 7. This CDR3 contains 17 residues. CDR3 nucleotide sequence: TGTGCCAGTAGTATGACTAGCGGGACCTCTTTCTACAATGAGCAGTTCTTC. Translation: CASSMTSGTSFYNEQFF.

The rearrangement links TRBV11-2 to TRBJ2-5, with 13 bases aligning to TRBD2. The V segment lost 4 bases and the J segment 2 bases; nucleotides outside the gene matches: 10. CDR3 length equals 18 residues. Germline assignment: CDR1 SGHAT and CDR2 FQNNGV. In DNA, the CDR3 is TGTGCCAGCAGCTCGAGACTAGCGGGGGGAATAAAGCAAGAGACCCAGTACTTC. Translating it yields CASSSRLAGGIKQETQYF. The variable domain in full, with the rest retrieved from reference TRBV11-2 and TRBJ2-5, is EAGVAQSPRYKIIEKRQSVAFWCNPISGHATLYWYQQILGQGPKLLIQFQNNGVVDDSQLPKDRFSAERLKGVDSTLKIQPAKLEDSAVYLCASSSRLAGGIKQETQYFGPGTRLLVL.

The chain combines TRBV19 with TRBJ1-1, with 10 positions matching TRBD1. The CDR3 runs 14 residues. Trimming removed 6 bases from V and 5 bases from J; junction bases left unmatched: 6. From germline, CDR1 is LNHDA and CDR2 SQIVND (reference sequence). Written as DNA, the CDR3 is TGTGCCAGTAGAGCGACAGGGGGCGGGACTGAAGCTTTCTTT. This encodes CASRATGGGTEAFF.

The gene calls are TRBV2 and TRBJ2-3; D not certain. Germline-derived CDR1 and CDR2 are SNHLY and FYNNEI. This CDR3 has 12 residues. V dropped 5 bases and J dropped 6 bases, with 9 bases sitting between them. CDR3 coding DNA: TGTGCCAGCAGTTATTTAGAGGATACGCAGTATTTT. It specifies CASSYLEDTQYF.

The chain couples TRBV11-3 to TRBJ1-1, with TRBD1 as a possible D gene (5 bases). The V and J ends lost 1 base and 1 base respectively, with 10 bases between them. There are 15 residues in the CDR3. Germline V gives CDR1 SGHNT, CDR2 YENEEA. CDR3 sequence: CASSLAAGPNTEAFF. The CDR3 region has the DNA TGTGCCAGCAGCTTAGCAGCGGGACCGAACACTGAAGCTTTCTTT.

This clone has only a few counts. The gene calls are TRBV7-2 and TRBJ2-3; 9 nucleotides agree with TRBD1. CDR3 length equals 15 residues. V was pared by 5 bases and J by 1 base, with 4 bases of the junction left unmatched. CDR1 and CDR2 (germline): SGHTA, FQGNSA. DNA for the CDR3: TGTGCCAGCAGCGGCAGGACAGGGGGCACAGATACGCAGTATTTT. It is translated as CASSGRTGGTDTQYF.

This chain links TRBV19 with TRBJ2-1, with 7 bases that match TRBD2. This CDR3 is built from 15 residues. V lost 2 bases and J lost 7; bases outside the gene matches: 8. In germline, CDR1 is LNHDA, CDR2 SQIVND (reference sequence). The CDR3 protein is CASSIPREVGNEQFF. Here the CDR3 DNA reads TGTGCCAGTAGTATACCCCGGGAGGTAGGGAATGAGCAGTTCTTC.

The chain recombines TRBV19 with TRBJ1-1; D gene unclear. Germline V CDR1 and CDR2: LNHDA, SQIVND (reference sequence). The V end lost 3 bases, the J end lost 2 bases, and 13 bases lay between the germline ends. This CDR3 region has 15 residues. This CDR3 is CASSISIRGNTEAFF. CDR3 DNA: TGTGCCAGTAGTATTAGTATTCGGGGTAACACTGAAGCTTTCTTT.

This clone was counted only a few times. The chain links TRBV5-8 to TRBJ2-2, with D hard to call. From germline, CDR1 is SGHTS and CDR2 YDEGEE. There are 15 residues in the CDR3. The V end lost 2 bases, the J end lost 5 bases, and 13 bases lay between the germline ends. CDR3 sequence (DNA): TGTGCCAGCAGCTTCCATGACTTAGCAACCGGGGAGCTGTTTTTT. Translating it yields CASSFHDLATGELFF.

The chain joins TRBV19 to TRBJ2-2; 8 bases agree with TRBD2. Germline-derived CDR1 and CDR2 are LNHDA and SQIVND (reference sequence). Trimming cost V 3 bases and J 5 bases; bases outside gene matches: 8. This CDR3 region has 16 residues. The CDR3 region has the DNA TGTGCCAGTAGTATTGTCGGGAGGGCCCCGACCGGGGAGCTGTTTTTT. Translating gives CASSIVGRAPTGELFF. Supplemented by reference TRBV19 and TRBJ2-2, the full variable domain reads DGGITQSPKYLFRKEGQNVTLSCEQNLNHDAMYWYRQDPGQGLRLIYYSQIVNDFQKGDIAEGYSVSREKKESFPLTVTSAQKNPTAFYLCASSIVGRAPTGELFFGEGSRLTVL.

CDR3 bases: TGTGCCATCTTATCCCAAGGTGGGGACTCAGCTTTCTTT. Translating it yields CAILSQGGDSAFF. This sequence joins TRBV10-3 and TRBJ1-1; the D gene is possibly TRBD1 (5 bases). CDR1 is ENHRY, CDR2 SYGVKD, per germline. The CDR3 is made up of 13 amino acids. V was clipped by 8 bases and J by 10 bases, with 20 bases between them.

The genes are TRBV29-1 and TRBJ1-1; possible D gene TRBD1, 6 bases. The CDR3 sequence is 12 residues long. V lost 5 bases and J lost 1, with 8 bases in between. Germline-derived CDR1 and CDR2 are SQVTM and ANQGSEA. CDR3 region: CSVMGQNTEAFF. The DNA of the CDR3 is TGCAGCGTTATGGGACAGAACACTGAAGCTTTCTTT.